The 15 T cell receptor beta chains below were found in one sample sequenced in a study of shared clonotypes between healthy human individuals. Clones were read by immunoSEQ multiplex PCR, and TCRdb kept only the in-frame ones, dropping some. The sample includes 2 million to 3 million clones, over 85% of them seen just once. Sequencing was performed on naive CD4+ T cells from PBMCs. This sample's subset: CD45RA+ positively selected. These receptors originate from a man aged 18 to 29 in good health. Some clones in this sample may be carry-over from other donors' samples.

In its sample, this clone was seen a few times. The V call is TRBV4-1, the J call TRBJ1-1, with D uncertain. The CDR3 runs 14 residues. V gave up 2 bases and J gave up 1 base, with 8 bases separating them. CDR1 and CDR2 (germline): MGHRA, YSYEKL. This chain's CDR3 is CASSQPPGNTEAFF. In nucleotides, the CDR3 is TGCGCCAGCAGCCAACCCCCGGGGAACACTGAAGCTTTCTTT.

This chain joins TRBV7-2 and TRBJ2-1; 7 positions agree with TRBD2. V lost 1 base, J lost 5 bases, and 5 bases stayed unmatched. The germline V gene encodes CDR1 SGHTA and CDR2 FQGNSA. CDR3 length: 15 residues. The CDR3 region is CASSLGLAVNNEQFF. CDR3 DNA: TGTGCCAGCAGCTTAGGGCTAGCGGTTAACAATGAGCAGTTCTTC. Full variable domain (missing parts from reference TRBV7-2 and TRBJ2-1): GAGVSQSPSNKVTEKGKDVELRCDPISGHTALYWYRQSLGQGLEFLIYFQGNSAPDKSGLPSDRFSAERTGGSVSTLTIQRTQQEDSAVYLCASSLGLAVNNEQFFGPGTRLTVL.

CDR3 sequence reads: CASSRPGNYEQYF. The CDR3 nucleotides read TGTGCCAGCAGCCGCCCAGGGAACTACGAGCAGTACTTC. The V call is TRBV28, the J call TRBJ2-5; tentatively, D is TRBD1 (5 bases). Matching the DNA end better, TRBJ2-7 makes the J call doubtful. This CDR3 has 13 amino acids. The V gene's germline CDR1 is MDHEN and CDR2 SYDVKM.

Comments on this clone: Other DNA sequences of this sample code for an identical CDR3. As DNA, the CDR3 is TGTGCCAGCAGTTCTGGAAACACCATATATTTT. Its translation is CASSSGNTIYF. The chain couples TRBV28 to TRBJ1-3; no firm D call. CDR3 length: 11 residues. Germline values: CDR1 MDHEN, CDR2 SYDVKM. V lost 4 bases to trimming and J lost 2 bases, with 0 bases between them.

Turning to this clone: This CDR3 is also generated by other DNA sequences in the sample. The V call is TRBV5-1, the J call TRBJ2-7, with TRBD2 identical over 11 bases. Trimming at V came to 4 bases and at J to 2 bases, leaving 5 bases not matched to a gene. There are 15 residues in the CDR3. Germline V gene sequence: CDR1 SGHRS, CDR2 YFSETQ. The CDR3 spells CASSAGLADPYEQYF. CDR3 nucleotides: TGCGCCAGCAGCGCGGGACTAGCGGACCCCTACGAGCAGTACTTC.

The genes are TRBV6-1 and TRBJ1-1, with a weak D call TRBD1 (5 bases). V lost 3 bases, J lost 4 bases, and 12 bases lay in between. The germline V gene has CDR1 MNHNS and CDR2 SASEGT. The CDR3 contains 14 residues. CDR3 region: CASSEAGMATEAFF. DNA of the CDR3: TGTGCCAGCAGTGAGGCAGGGATGGCCACTGAAGCTTTCTTT.

The chain uses TRBV19 and TRBJ1-2, with unresolved D. CDR3 size: 14 residues. V lost 7 bases and J lost 8, with 20 bases in between. CDR1 is LNHDA, CDR2 SQIVND, per germline (reference sequence). CDR3 nucleotide sequence: TGTGCCAGTATTCCGACCCGATCCCCTTACGGCTACACCTTC. Translated: CASIPTRSPYGYTF. Based on the CDR3 plus reference TRBV19 and TRBJ1-2, the full variable domain is DGGITQSPKYLFRKEGQNVTLSCEQNLNHDAMYWYRQDPGQGLRLIYYSQIVNDFQKGDIAEGYSVSREKKESFPLTVTSAQKNPTAFYLCASIPTRSPYGYTFGSGTRLTVV.

The genes are TRBV9 and TRBJ2-1; the match to TRBD2 covers 13 bases. The trim removed 4 bases at V and 7 bases at J, leaving 11 bases unmatched. The length of the CDR3 is 17 residues. Germline V gene sequence: CDR1 SGDLS, CDR2 YYNGEE. CDR3 residues: CASSLNARTSGGNEQFF. In nucleotides, the CDR3 is TGTGCCAGCAGCTTGAATGCTCGGACTAGCGGGGGTAATGAGCAGTTCTTC.

This sequence joins TRBV11-2 and TRBJ2-1, with a tentative D call TRBD2 (6 bases). Germline V gives CDR1 SGHAT, CDR2 FQNNGV. Trimming stripped 5 bases from V and 2 bases from J, with 22 bases between. This CDR3 spans 18 amino acids. This CDR3 is CASSTHRGSATTYNEQFF. CDR3 bases: TGTGCCAGCAGCACCCACCGGGGGAGCGCGACCACCTACAATGAGCAGTTCTTC.

CDR3 sequence reads: CASSPQGETQYF. The CDR3 nucleotides read TGTGCCAGCAGCCCGCAGGGGGAGACCCAGTACTTC. This chain links TRBV5-5 with TRBJ2-5, with D perhaps matching TRBD1 (6 bases). Trimming cost V 4 bases and J 5 bases, with 9 bases left between them. CDR3 length equals 12 residues. CDR1 is SGHKS and CDR2 is YYEKEE in the germline V gene (reference sequence).

Concerning this clone: The sample contains more than one DNA sequence encoding this CDR3. The J gene is TRBJ2-1, the V gene TRBV25-1, with D tentatively TRBD2 (5 bases). CDR1 MGHDK and CDR2 SYGVNS come from the germline V gene. The CDR3 sequence is 16 residues long. Trimming took off 3 bases at V and 0 bases at J, with 12 bases between the two ends. CDR3 DNA: TGTGCCAGCAGTGAGTCAAGCGGTGGCTCCTACAATGAGCAGTTCTTC. It encodes CASSESSGGSYNEQFF.

The table lists this clone with a few counts. J is TRBJ2-1 and V is TRBV29-1; D is unresolved. V lost 7 bases, J lost 2 bases, and 15 bases lay in between. From germline, CDR1 is SQVTM and CDR2 ANQGSEA. The CDR3 is made up of 14 amino acids. The CDR3 coding sequence is TGCAGCGACTTGCGGCAGGAGCCCTACAATGAGCAGTTCTTC. Protein: CSDLRQEPYNEQFF.

The genes are TRBV30 and TRBJ1-1, with D maybe TRBD1 (5 bases). Germline CDR1 reads GTSNPN; CDR2 reads SVGIG (reference sequence). The CDR3 is 16 amino acids. CDR3 in DNA: TGTGTCATAAAAGTGACAGCACACGTATCGAACACTGAAGCTTTCTTT. Amino acid sequence: CVIKVTAHVSNTEAFF.

The chain recombines TRBV29-1 with TRBJ2-3; D might be TRBD1 (7 bases). Trimming pared 5 bases from V and 6 bases from J, leaving 12 bases between. Germline-derived CDR1 and CDR2 are SQVTM and ANQGSEA. CDR3 length: 12 residues. CDR3 sequence: CSVHRGLDTQYF. CDR3 nucleotides: TGCAGCGTTCACAGGGGACTTGATACGCAGTATTTT.

This sequence joins TRBV15 and TRBJ2-4, with 11 bases that match TRBD2. Germline V gene data show CDR1 as LNHNV and CDR2 as YYDKDF (reference sequence). Trimming at V came to 1 base and at J to 5 bases, leaving 7 bases not matched to a gene. This CDR3 comprises 17 residues. CDR3 nucleotide sequence: TGTGCCACCAGCAGAGGCCTGGGACTAGCGGACGAAAACATTCAGTACTTC. Translating it yields CATSRGLGLADENIQYF. Using reference TRBV15 and TRBJ2-4 for the parts outside the CDR3, the full variable domain is DAMVIQNPRYQVTQFGKPVTLSCSQTLNHNVMYWYQQKSSQAPKLLFHYYDKDFNNEADTPDNFQSRRPNTSFCFLDIRSPGLGDTAMYLCATSRGLGLADENIQYFGAGTRLSVL.